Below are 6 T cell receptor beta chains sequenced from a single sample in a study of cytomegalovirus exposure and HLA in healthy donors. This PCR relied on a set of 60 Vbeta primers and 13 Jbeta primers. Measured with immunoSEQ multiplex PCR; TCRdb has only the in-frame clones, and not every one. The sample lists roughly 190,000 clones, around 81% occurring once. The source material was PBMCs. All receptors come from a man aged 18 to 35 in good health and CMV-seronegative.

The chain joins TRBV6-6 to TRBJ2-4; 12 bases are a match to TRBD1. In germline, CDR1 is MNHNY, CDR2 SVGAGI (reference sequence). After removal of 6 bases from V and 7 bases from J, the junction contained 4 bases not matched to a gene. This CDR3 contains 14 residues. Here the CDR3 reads CASRAGTGGNIQYF. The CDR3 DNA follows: TGTGCCAGCAGAGCCGGGACAGGGGGCAACATTCAGTACTTC.

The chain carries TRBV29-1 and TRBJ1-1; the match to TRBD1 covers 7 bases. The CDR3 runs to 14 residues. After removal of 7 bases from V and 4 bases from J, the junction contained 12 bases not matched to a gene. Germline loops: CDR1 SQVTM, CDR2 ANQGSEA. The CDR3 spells CSATGVGVVTEAFF. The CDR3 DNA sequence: TGCAGCGCCACAGGGGTTGGGGTCGTCACTGAAGCTTTCTTT.

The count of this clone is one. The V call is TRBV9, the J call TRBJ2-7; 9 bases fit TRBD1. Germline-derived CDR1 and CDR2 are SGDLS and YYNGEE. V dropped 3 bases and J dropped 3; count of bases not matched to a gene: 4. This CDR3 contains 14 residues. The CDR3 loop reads CASSARQGDYEQYF. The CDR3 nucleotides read TGTGCCAGCAGCGCCCGACAGGGGGACTACGAGCAGTACTTC.

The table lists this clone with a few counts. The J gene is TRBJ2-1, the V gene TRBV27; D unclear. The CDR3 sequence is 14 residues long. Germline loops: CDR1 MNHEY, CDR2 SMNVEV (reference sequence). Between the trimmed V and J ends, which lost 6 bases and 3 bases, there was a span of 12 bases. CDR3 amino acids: CASSDGLYYNEQFF. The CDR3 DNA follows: TGTGCCAGCAGCGACGGGTTATACTACAATGAGCAGTTCTTC.

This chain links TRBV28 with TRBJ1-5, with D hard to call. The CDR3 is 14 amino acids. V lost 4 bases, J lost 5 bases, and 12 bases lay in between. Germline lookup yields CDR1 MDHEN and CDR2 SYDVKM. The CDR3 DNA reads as TGTGCCAGCAGTTCTCCGGGATTCCATCAGCCCCAGCATTTT. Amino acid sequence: CASSSPGFHQPQHF.

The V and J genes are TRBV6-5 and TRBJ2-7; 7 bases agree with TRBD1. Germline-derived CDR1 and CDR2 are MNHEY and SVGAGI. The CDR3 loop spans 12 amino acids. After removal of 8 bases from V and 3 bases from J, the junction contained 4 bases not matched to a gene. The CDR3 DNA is TGTGCCAGCGGCGGACAGGTCTACGAGCAGTACTTC. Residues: CASGGQVYEQYF.